This T cell receptor (beta chain) was captured in a study of T cells in Graves' hyperthyroidism and ophthalmopathy. Study findings and constraints: Ophthalmopathy and stable hyperthyroidism were told apart by a 13 V-J model.

This clonotype has at least ten counts. Its antigen is not known. RNA transcripts were the template for amplifying TCR beta CDR3 regions. The HTBI primer set was used in a first-round RT-PCR of the TCR CDR3. TCRdb ran MiXCR on the multiplex PCR reads and lists one entry per CDR3 protein. The sample lists about 350,000 distinct CDR3 sequences, approximately 14% occurring once. Per the germline V gene, CDR1 is SEHNR and CDR2 is FQNEAQ (reference sequence). The CDR3 consists of 14 residues. V lost 1 base and J lost 5, with 12 bases in between. Clinical symptoms, serum thyroxine, TRAb, thyroid ultrasound and orbital computed tomography established diagnosis.

The sequenced material came from blood. This TCR came from a woman in her 30s with Graves' hyperthyroidism. V usage is TRBV7-9 and J usage is TRBJ2-7; D possibly corresponds to TRBD1 (7 bases). The CDR3 DNA reads TGTGCCAGCAGCTTAGGGAGGGGGCAGCACGAGCAGTACTTC. Its protein product is CASSLGRGQHEQYF.